The 25 T cell receptor beta chains below all came from one sample that was sequenced in a study of technical replicates of blood from several donors. Data came from immunoSEQ multiplex PCR; TCRdb stores just in-frame clones and leaves some out. The sample has tens of thousands of clones; 85% to 95% are singletons. Sequenced material: PBMCs. The source is a human donor in good health. Some clones in this sample may be carry-over from other donors' samples.

The chain uses TRBV27 and TRBJ2-1, with 12 bases identical to TRBD2. Per germline, CDR1 MNHEY and CDR2 SMNVEV (reference sequence). Trimming cost V 4 bases and J 8 bases; bases outside gene matches: 9. The CDR3 runs to 16 residues. CDR3 DNA sequence: TGTGCCAGCAGTTCTCTTTCTAGCGGGAGGGCCGATGAGCAGTTCTTC. Translation: CASSSLSSGRADEQFF.

V and J are TRBV10-3 and TRBJ2-2; D is possibly TRBD1 (5 bases). Deletions cut 5 bases from V and 3 bases from J, with 13 bases between. This CDR3 has 15 residues. Per germline, CDR1 ENHRY and CDR2 SYGVKD. The CDR3 loop is CAISLGHGDTGELFF. The CDR3 DNA is TGTGCCATCAGTTTGGGGCACGGCGACACCGGGGAGCTGTTTTTT.

The chain recombines TRBV19 with TRBJ2-7; D is unclear. This CDR3 spans 13 amino acids. Germline V gene lookup returns CDR1 LNHDA and CDR2 SQIVND (reference sequence). V dropped 6 bases and J dropped 3 bases, with 12 bases sitting between them. The CDR3 protein is CASSIGSHYEQYF. Here the CDR3 DNA reads TGTGCCAGTAGCATTGGCAGTCACTACGAGCAGTACTTC.

For this clone: The germline gene is not matched at one end of the junction; a read error may be the cause. This sequence joins TRBV7-9 and TRBJ1-2; possibly TRBD1 for D (6 bases). Germline-derived CDR1 and CDR2 are SEHNR and FQNEAQ (reference sequence). This CDR3 region has 13 residues. The CDR3, as DNA: TGTGCCAGCACCTCGGGGGGGGCCTATGGCTGCACCTTC. It yields the protein CASTSGGAYGCTF.

The chain has TRBV9 and TRBJ2-4; a weak D match, TRBD1 (7 bases). Germline V lookup: CDR1 SGDLS, CDR2 YYNGEE. The CDR3 totals 15 residues. V lost 2 bases to trimming and J lost 0 bases, with 9 bases between them. The CDR3 region has the DNA TGTGCCAGCAGCGTCCAGGGGGGAGCCAAAAACATTCAGTACTTC. This sequence encodes CASSVQGGAKNIQYF.

CDR3 DNA: TGTGCCAGCAGTGACTCCCGGGACACCGGGGAGCTGTTTTTT. The encoded protein is CASSDSRDTGELFF. J is TRBJ2-2 and V is TRBV6-4, with D hard to call. With 0 bases removed from V and 3 bases from J, the gap between germline ends came to 5 bases. The CDR3 runs to 14 residues. The germline V gene encodes CDR1 MRHNA and CDR2 SNTAGT.

This chain links TRBV5-4 with TRBJ2-7; TRBD2 matches 11 bases. This CDR3 has 15 residues. Germline lookup yields CDR1 SGHNT and CDR2 YYREEE (reference sequence). After removal of 4 bases from V and 1 base from J, the junction contained 4 bases not matched to a gene. CDR3 in amino acids: CASSKLAGGSYEQYF. DNA of the CDR3: TGTGCCAGCAGCAAGCTAGCGGGAGGTTCCTACGAGCAGTACTTC.

This chain joins TRBV5-1 and TRBJ1-2; TRBD1 matches 7 bases. With 3 bases clipped from V and 1 base from J, the junction kept 3 bases outside the gene matches. This CDR3 has 14 residues. Germline V lookup: CDR1 SGHRS, CDR2 YFSETQ. The CDR3 loop is CASSWGQSNYGYTF. The CDR3 nucleotides read TGCGCCAGCAGCTGGGGACAGAGTAACTATGGCTACACCTTC.

This chain links TRBV10-1 with TRBJ1-1; D not certain. CDR1 is WNHNN and CDR2 is SYGVQD in the germline V gene (reference sequence). Trimming left V 10 bases short and J 4 bases short, with 16 bases between. CDR3 length: 13 amino acids. The CDR3 region has the DNA TGCGCCACGCGAGGCGTTGATGGCACTGAAGCTTTCTTT. This gives the protein CATRGVDGTEAFF.

The chain joins TRBV4-2 to TRBJ2-7; D is perhaps TRBD2 (6 bases). The length of the CDR3 is 15 residues. Per the germline V gene, CDR1 is LGHNA and CDR2 is YNFKEQ. V shed 0 bases and J shed 1 base, with 10 bases lying between them. The CDR3 coding sequence is TGTGCCAGCAGCCAAGAGTCTAGCGAGTCCTACGAGCAGTACTTC. Protein: CASSQESSESYEQYF.

This chain joins TRBV5-1 and TRBJ1-6, with D maybe TRBD1 (5 bases). Per germline, CDR1 SGHRS and CDR2 YFSETQ. The CDR3 loop spans 16 amino acids. V gave up 7 bases and J gave up 2 bases, with 16 bases separating them. CDR3 in amino acids: CASSGRESPYNSPLHF. In DNA form, the CDR3 reads TGCGCCAGCTCGGGCAGGGAAAGCCCCTATAATTCACCCCTCCACTTT.

This chain joins TRBV7-3 and TRBJ2-3; 9 nucleotides align to TRBD2. V shed 5 bases, J shed 5 bases, and the junction held 11 bases outside the gene matches. The CDR3 is 16 residues long. Germline loops: CDR1 SGHTA, CDR2 FQGTGA. CDR3 loop: CASSLLSGRLGDTQYF. CDR3 sequence (DNA): TGTGCCAGCAGCCTCTTAAGCGGGAGGCTAGGAGATACGCAGTATTTT.

The chain employs TRBV11-1 and TRBJ2-7; D perhaps matches TRBD2 (5 bases). Between the trimmed V and J ends, which lost 2 bases and 0 bases, there was a span of 8 bases. The CDR3 totals 14 residues. The germline V gene encodes CDR1 SGHAT and CDR2 FQDESV (reference sequence). As DNA, the CDR3 is TGTGCCAGCAGCTTACCGGGGTCCTCCTACGAGCAGTACTTC. Translated, it gives CASSLPGSSYEQYF. The complete variable domain, with remaining parts taken from reference TRBV11-1 and TRBJ2-7, reads EAEVAQSPRYKITEKSQAVAFWCDPISGHATLYWYRQILGQGPELLVQFQDESVVDDSQLPKDRFSAERLKGVDSTLKIQPAELGDSAMYLCASSLPGSSYEQYFGPGTRLTVT.

The chain is built from TRBV30 and TRBJ2-3; D perhaps matches TRBD2 (5 bases). The CDR3 has 15 amino acids. CDR1 and CDR2 (germline): GTSNPN, SVGIG (reference sequence). Between the trimmed V and J ends, which lost 2 bases and 2 bases, there was a span of 14 bases. CDR3 nucleotides: TGTGCCTGGAGTCCCAGGAGCGGAATCACAGATACGCAGTATTTT. The encoded protein is CAWSPRSGITDTQYF.

This rearrangement joins TRBV5-1 to TRBJ1-4, with unresolved D. Germline-derived CDR1 and CDR2 are SGHRS and YFSETQ. This CDR3 is built from 15 residues. The V and J ends lost 0 bases and 5 bases respectively, with 11 bases between them. CDR3 bases: TGCGCCAGCAGCTTGGTTCCACAGAAAAATGAAAAACTGTTTTTT. It translates to CASSLVPQKNEKLFF. Full variable domain (remainder filled in from reference TRBV5-1 and TRBJ1-4): KAGVTQTPRYLIKTRGQQVTLSCSPISGHRSVSWYQQTPGQGLQFLFEYFSETQRNKGNFPGRFSGRQFSNSRSEMNVSTLELGDSALYLCASSLVPQKNEKLFFGSGTQLSVL.

V gene TRBV27 combines with J gene TRBJ1-2, with D hard to call. The V gene lost 3 bases and the J gene lost 8 bases, with 16 bases spanning the gap. The CDR3 length is 14 residues. Germline lookup yields CDR1 MNHEY and CDR2 SMNVEV (reference sequence). The CDR3 sequence: CASSFSESPIGYTF. Here the CDR3 DNA reads TGTGCCAGCAGTTTTTCCGAGAGCCCTATCGGCTACACCTTC.

The rearrangement links TRBV11-3 to TRBJ2-2, with D unresolved. From germline, CDR1 is SGHNT and CDR2 YENEEA. Between the trimmed V and J ends, which lost 5 bases and 2 bases, there was a span of 9 bases. The CDR3 loop spans 14 amino acids. The CDR3 spells CASSRIPNTGELFF. DNA of the CDR3: TGTGCCAGCAGCCGTATCCCCAACACCGGGGAGCTGTTTTTT.

This clone came up once. This chain uses TRBV5-1 with TRBJ2-2; 13 bases are a match to TRBD2. Germline V gives CDR1 SGHRS, CDR2 YFSETQ. The V gene end was trimmed by 4 bases and the J gene end by 7 bases; junction bases not matched to a gene: 4. The CDR3 runs to 15 residues. The CDR3 DNA is TGCGCCAGCAGCGGGGGACTAGCGGGGTACGGGGAGCTGTTTTTT. Its protein is CASSGGLAGYGELFF.

The chain has TRBV6-5 and TRBJ1-2; D remains ambiguous. Germline V gene data show CDR1 as MNHEY and CDR2 as SVGAGI. V lost 6 bases to trimming and J lost 3 bases, with 17 bases between them. CDR3 length: 15 residues. CDR3 loop: CASSSGAGTHYGYTF. The CDR3 DNA follows: TGTGCCAGCAGCTCTGGAGCGGGAACTCACTATGGCTACACCTTC.

The chain joins TRBV5-1 to TRBJ2-1, with 12 nucleotides matching TRBD1. The CDR3 is made up of 15 amino acids. Germline-derived CDR1 and CDR2 are SGHRS and YFSETQ. With 3 bases clipped from V and 9 bases from J, the junction kept 7 bases outside the gene matches. Here the CDR3 reads CASSSPGQGAGEQFF. As DNA, the CDR3 is TGCGCCAGCAGCTCCCCGGGACAGGGGGCGGGTGAGCAGTTCTTC.

This clone was detected once. The rearrangement links TRBV11-3 to TRBJ1-2; a possible D gene is TRBD1 (6 bases). The V gene's germline CDR1 is SGHNT and CDR2 YENEEA. CDR3 length: 13 amino acids. V was pared by 8 bases and J by 7 bases, with 17 bases between. The CDR3 here is CASSRSGGIGYTF. DNA of the CDR3: TGTGCCAGCTCCCGGTCGGGGGGCATTGGCTACACCTTC.

This sequence joins TRBV10-2 and TRBJ2-1; 12 positions agree with TRBD2. This CDR3 region has 14 residues. Germline V gene data show CDR1 as WSHSY and CDR2 as SAAADI. Unmatched junction bases numbered 6, after V lost 6 bases and J lost 9 bases. CDR3 bases: TGCGCCAGCAGGCCGACTAGCGGGGGAGGTGAGCAGTTCTTC. Protein sequence: CASRPTSGGGEQFF.

The chain uses TRBV6-1 and TRBJ2-7; D possibly corresponds to TRBD1 (5 bases). Trimming took 1 base from V and 3 from J, leaving 7 bases between them. CDR3 length equals 13 residues. Germline V gene sequence: CDR1 MNHNS, CDR2 SASEGT. The CDR3 nucleotides read TGTGCCAGCAGTGAAGGGGGCAGCTACGAGCAGTACTTC. Encoded protein: CASSEGGSYEQYF.

This sequence joins TRBV7-8 and TRBJ2-5, with TRBD2 matching 8 bases. CDR3 length equals 16 residues. From germline, CDR1 is SGHVS and CDR2 FQNEAQ. V was clipped by 9 bases and J by 4 bases; unmatched bases: 16. The CDR3 sequence is CASRGVYGGARETQYF. CDR3 nucleotides: TGTGCCAGTAGAGGGGTTTACGGGGGGGCTCGAGAGACCCAGTACTTC.

The DNA of the CDR3 is TGTGCCAGCAGTCTGGACAGGGGGGGCAATGAGCAGTTCTTC. Its translation is CASSLDRGGNEQFF. The V and J genes are TRBV2 and TRBJ2-1; the match to TRBD1 covers 10 bases. CDR1 and CDR2 (germline): SNHLY, FYNNEI. This CDR3 has 14 amino acids. After removal of 5 bases from V and 6 bases from J, the junction contained 4 bases not matched to a gene.